The TCR beta chain described here comes from a study of cytomegalovirus exposure and HLA in healthy donors. Germline CDR1 and CDR2: SGHKS and YYEKEE (reference sequence). V lost 1 base to trimming and J lost 1 base, with 15 bases between them. The length of the CDR3 is 16 residues. A multiplex PCR was run with 60 Vbeta primers and 13 Jbeta primers. Measured with immunoSEQ multiplex PCR; TCRdb has only the in-frame clones, and not every one. The table shows about 130,000 clones, with approximately 72% occurring only once. The clonotype originates from a human donor in good health. This rearrangement joins TRBV5-5 to TRBJ2-7, with a possible D match to TRBD2 (6 bases). Sequencing input: PBMCs. The CDR3: CASSLKGLTGSYEQYF. CDR3 bases: TGTGCCAGCAGCTTGAAGGGACTCACCGGTTCCTACGAGCAGTACTTC.